The 25 T cell receptor beta chains below come from one sample, sequenced in a study of CD4 T cells in relation to SARS-CoV-2 and coronaviruses. CD4+ T cells from unexposed donors were obtained before the COVID-19 pandemic (2011-2018). The cells were cultured for around ten days before CD4+ T cells were isolated. TCRdb keeps only in-frame clones here, not all; method: immunoSEQ multiplex PCR. In the table there are 23,000 or so clones, roughly 80% of which are singletons. The antigens these receptors bind are not known. The specimen was CD4+ T cells from PBMCs, cultured in vitro. Receptors were obtained from a human donor in good health.

The V call is TRBV5-1, the J call TRBJ1-5, with D tentatively TRBD1 (5 bases). Trimming left V 1 base short and J 6 bases short, with 14 bases between. CDR3 length equals 15 residues. Germline V gives CDR1 SGHRS, CDR2 YFSETQ. The CDR3 region is CASSLNSGYGQPQHF. CDR3 nucleotide sequence: TGCGCCAGCAGCTTGAATTCAGGGTACGGTCAGCCCCAGCATTTT.

The chain couples TRBV2 to TRBJ1-1; D might be TRBD1 (5 bases). CDR1 SNHLY and CDR2 FYNNEI come from the germline V gene. Trimming cost V 7 bases and J 1 base, with 10 bases left between them. CDR3 length: 13 residues. CDR3 residues: CASIRGRNTEAFF. CDR3 DNA sequence: TGTGCCAGCATTCGGGGCCGGAACACTGAAGCTTTCTTT.

This sequence joins TRBV19 and TRBJ2-7; D tentatively fits TRBD1 or TRBD2 (5 bases each). The CDR3 totals 14 residues. V was shortened by 1 base and J by 0 bases, with 7 bases between the two germline ends. Germline V lookup: CDR1 LNHDA, CDR2 SQIVND (reference sequence). This chain's CDR3 is CASSIAGTSYEQYF. The DNA for the CDR3 is TGTGCCAGTAGTATAGCAGGGACCTCCTACGAGCAGTACTTC.

The rearrangement joins TRBV12-3 or TRBV12-4 to TRBJ2-1, with D hard to call. CDR3 size: 12 residues. Deletions cut 3 bases from V and 8 bases from J, with 8 bases between. The CDR3 DNA reads as TGTGCCAGCAGTTTCTCAACGGATGAGCAGTTCTTC. Translated: CASSFSTDEQFF.

This clone was seen once. V gene TRBV19 combines with J gene TRBJ2-5; D is unresolved. Trimming took off 3 bases at V and 1 base at J, with 15 bases between the two ends. Germline V lookup: CDR1 LNHDA, CDR2 SQIVND (reference sequence). The CDR3 has 16 amino acids. CDR3: CASSIRGRVAQETQYF. For the CDR3, the DNA is TGTGCCAGTAGTATCCGAGGAAGGGTGGCCCAAGAGACCCAGTACTTC.

V usage is TRBV5-1 and J usage is TRBJ1-2, with D unresolved. CDR1 and CDR2 from the germline V gene are SGHRS and YFSETQ. V dropped 0 bases and J dropped 8 bases, with 11 bases sitting between them. The length of the CDR3 is 13 residues. CDR3 region: CASSLEWAQGYTF. The CDR3 DNA reads as TGCGCCAGCAGCTTGGAATGGGCGCAAGGCTACACCTTC.

V and J are TRBV19 and TRBJ1-5; perhaps TRBD1 as D (5 bases). The CDR3 sequence is 14 residues long. Trimming took off 5 bases at V and 6 bases at J, with 14 bases between the two ends. CDR1 is LNHDA, CDR2 SQIVND, per germline (reference sequence). CDR3 residues: CASSQGAGGQPQHF. Written as DNA, the CDR3 is TGTGCCAGTAGTCAAGGGGCTGGGGGTCAGCCCCAGCATTTT.

This clone was picked up one time. The V gene is TRBV7-6, the J gene TRBJ2-7; D ambiguous. Trimming left V 1 base short and J 7 bases short, with 5 bases between. This CDR3 is 11 amino acids long. Germline V gene sequence: CDR1 SGHVS, CDR2 FNYEAQ. CDR3 nucleotides: TGTGCCAGCAGCTTAGACGGGGAGCAGTACTTC. Translated, it gives CASSLDGEQYF.

The chain employs TRBV2 and TRBJ2-7, with 9 bases that match TRBD1. The CDR3 runs to 14 residues. V shed 6 bases, J shed 6 bases, and the junction held 9 bases outside the gene matches. CDR1 is SNHLY, CDR2 FYNNEI, per germline. The CDR3 DNA reads as TGTGCCAGCAGCGGGACAGGGAAGGCCTCCGAGCAGTACTTC. Amino acids: CASSGTGKASEQYF. Using reference TRBV2 and TRBJ2-7 for the parts outside the CDR3, the full variable domain is EPEVTQTPSHQVTQMGQEVILRCVPISNHLYFYWYRQILGQKVEFLVSFYNNEISEKSEIFDDQFSVERPDGSNFTLKIRSTKLEDSAMYFCASSGTGKASEQYFGPGTRLTVT.

This chain joins TRBV4-1 and TRBJ1-4, with TRBD1 matching over 7 bases. V gave up 5 bases and J gave up 7 bases; unmatched junction bases: 13. The CDR3 is 16 amino acids. Germline CDR1 is MGHRA and CDR2 is YSYEKL. CDR3 coding DNA: TGCGCCAGCAGCTCGGGGACAGACCGCTCACGTGAAAAACTGTTTTTT. This translates into CASSSGTDRSREKLFF.

The chain couples TRBV30 to TRBJ2-7; D is undetermined. The CDR3 length is 13 residues. V lost 0 bases to trimming and J lost 7 bases, with 13 bases between them. Germline V lookup: CDR1 GTSNPN, CDR2 SVGIG (reference sequence). CDR3 amino acids: CAWSVQRVREQYF. CDR3 DNA: TGTGCCTGGAGTGTACAAAGGGTCAGGGAGCAGTACTTC.

In its sample, this clone was seen once. DNA for the CDR3: TGTGCCACCATGGCGGGCGATCAAGAGACCCAGTACTTC. This gives the protein CATMAGDQETQYF. The chain links TRBV24-1 to TRBJ2-5; possibly TRBD2 for D (5 bases). The CDR3 spans 13 residues. Trimming took off 8 bases at V and 2 bases at J, with 11 bases between the two ends. The germline V gene encodes CDR1 KGHDR and CDR2 SFDVKD.

The chain couples TRBV6-6 to TRBJ1-6; D possibly corresponds to TRBD1 (5 bases). V lost 7 bases and J lost 6, with 16 bases in between. The CDR3 sequence is 15 residues long. Germline V gene data show CDR1 as MNHNY and CDR2 as SVGAGI (reference sequence). CDR3 amino acids: CASTPTGTGNSPLHF. The CDR3 DNA reads TGTGCCAGCACCCCTACCGGGACGGGTAATTCACCCCTCCACTTT.

The chain couples TRBV7-2 to TRBJ2-1; D remains ambiguous. The CDR3 covers 11 residues. With 4 bases removed from V and 10 bases from J, the gap between germline ends came to 8 bases. CDR1 SGHTA and CDR2 FQGNSA come from the germline V gene. The CDR3, as DNA: TGTGCCAGCAGCTCCCACTTGGAGCAGTTCTTC. This encodes CASSSHLEQFF.

The V call is TRBV6-1, the J call TRBJ2-7; 10 nucleotides align to TRBD2. Germline V gene lookup returns CDR1 MNHNS and CDR2 SASEGT. This CDR3 is 18 amino acids long. With V trimmed by 3 bases and J by 4 bases, 15 bases remained unmatched. The CDR3 coding sequence is TGTGCCAGCAGTGAGGTCGGCTCTTTACTAGCGGGAATTTACGAGCAGTACTTC. Amino acids: CASSEVGSLLAGIYEQYF.

This clone has just one count. V and J are TRBV5-1 and TRBJ2-3; 9 bases map to TRBD2. The germline gives CDR1 SGHRS, CDR2 YFSETQ. The CDR3 has 15 amino acids. Trimming at V came to 4 bases and at J to 2 bases, leaving 5 bases not matched to a gene. The CDR3 region has the DNA TGCGCCAGCAGCCCTAGCGGGATCCTCACAGATACGCAGTATTTT. As protein: CASSPSGILTDTQYF.

V usage is TRBV4-1 and J usage is TRBJ2-7; the D gene could be TRBD1 or TRBD2 (5 bases each). V lost 3 bases and J 0 bases, leaving 12 bases between the germline ends. CDR3 size: 15 residues. Per the germline V gene, CDR1 is MGHRA and CDR2 is YSYEKL. The CDR3 is CASSQGTVSSYEQYF. The CDR3 DNA sequence: TGCGCCAGCAGCCAGGGGACCGTGAGCTCCTACGAGCAGTACTTC.

The J gene is TRBJ2-2, the V gene TRBV11-3, with D perhaps TRBD1 or TRBD2 (5 bases each). CDR3 length equals 17 residues. Germline lookup yields CDR1 SGHNT and CDR2 YENEEA. V shed 1 base and J shed 1 base, with 13 bases lying between them. The CDR3 DNA follows: TGTGCCAGCAGCTTAGGAAGGTGGGGGAAGAACACCGGGGAGCTGTTTTTT. The encoded protein is CASSLGRWGKNTGELFF.

V usage is TRBV11-2 and J usage is TRBJ2-7; maybe TRBD1 (5 bases). This CDR3 is built from 16 residues. V was pared by 0 bases and J by 7 bases, with 19 bases between. Germline CDR1 reads SGHAT; CDR2 reads FQNNGV. The CDR3 nucleotides are TGTGCCAGCAGCTTAGATCAGGCAGGGCCTTATAGGGAGCAGTACTTC. Protein product: CASSLDQAGPYREQYF.

The rearrangement links TRBV28 to TRBJ2-5, with 8 bases aligning to TRBD2. This CDR3 is built from 14 residues. From germline, CDR1 is MDHEN and CDR2 SYDVKM. V was pared by 3 bases and J by 4 bases, with 4 bases of the junction left unmatched. For the CDR3, the DNA is TGTGCCAGCAGTTTCGGGGGGGGGACAGAGACCCAGTACTTC. The encoded protein is CASSFGGGTETQYF.

The rearrangement uses TRBV27 and TRBJ1-2; 7 bases fit TRBD1. The CDR3 length is 13 residues. Trimming at V came to 6 bases and at J to 7 bases, leaving 8 bases not matched to a gene. Germline CDR1 reads MNHEY; CDR2 reads SMNVEV (reference sequence). In DNA form, the CDR3 reads TGTGCCAGCAGAGAAGGGGGCCGGCTTGGCTACACCTTC. Translated, it gives CASREGGRLGYTF.

J is TRBJ2-1 and V is TRBV5-1; 10 bases are a match to TRBD1. Losses at the gene ends were 3 bases for V and 5 bases for J; bases not matched to a gene: 5. CDR3 length equals 15 residues. The germline gives CDR1 SGHRS, CDR2 YFSETQ. Here the CDR3 reads CASSSGTGDHNEQFF. CDR3 nucleotide sequence: TGCGCCAGCAGCTCCGGGACAGGGGATCACAATGAGCAGTTCTTC.

This clone was found once. This sequence joins TRBV6-2 or TRBV6-3 and TRBJ2-7; D is possibly TRBD1 (6 bases). The germline CDR1 and CDR2 sequences are MNHEY and SVGEGT. The CDR3 runs to 15 residues. The V end lost 0 bases, the J end lost 3 bases, and 12 bases lay between the germline ends. The CDR3 sequence is CASSYSWTVNYEQYF. In DNA, the CDR3 is TGTGCCAGCAGTTACTCGTGGACAGTAAACTACGAGCAGTACTTC.

The chain carries TRBV2 and TRBJ1-3, with unresolved D. The CDR3 is 14 residues long. Germline V gene data show CDR1 as SNHLY and CDR2 as FYNNEI. V lost 3 bases, J lost 0 bases, and 6 bases lay in between. CDR3 residues: CASSDEVSGNTIYF. The CDR3 region has the DNA TGTGCCAGCAGTGACGAGGTCTCTGGAAACACCATATATTTT.

The chain couples TRBV4-2 to TRBJ2-5; D is possibly TRBD2 (5 bases). Per germline, CDR1 LGHNA and CDR2 YNFKEQ. The CDR3 length is 15 residues. Between the trimmed V and J ends, which lost 0 bases and 5 bases, there was a span of 13 bases. The CDR3 loop reads CASSQDSAAAETQYF. The CDR3, as DNA: TGTGCCAGCAGCCAAGATTCAGCGGCGGCGGAGACCCAGTACTTC.